The 20 T cell receptor beta chains reported below all come from one sample, sequenced in a study of T-cell reconstitution after alpha-beta-depleted transplantation in children. Preparation of the TCRbeta library involved a method that used unique molecular identifiers. TCRdb fed the PCR reads into MiXCR, producing one record per CDR3 protein. The sample contains approximately 390,000 distinct CDR3 sequences, approximately 10% of which appear only once. The material was PBMCs from the stem cell graft donor, obtained from the stem cell graft. The receptors stem from a human donor who donated a stem cell graft to a child with acute myeloid leukemia.

This clonotype was found a few times. The chain is built from TRBV5-1 and TRBJ2-1; either TRBD1 or TRBD2 may fit D (6 bases each). CDR1 SGHRS and CDR2 YFSETQ come from the germline V gene. This CDR3 has 17 amino acids. The ends were cut back, 0 bases at V and 7 bases at J, with 20 bases in the middle. CDR3 amino acids: CASSLAGLEGGLNEQFF. For the CDR3, the DNA is TGCGCCAGCAGCTTGGCTGGTCTAGAGGGGGGTTTAAATGAGCAGTTCTTC.

This clonotype was observed a handful of times. The chain combines TRBV3-1 with TRBJ1-1, with a weak D call TRBD1 (6 bases). This CDR3 spans 15 amino acids. Trimming took 3 bases from V and 13 from J, leaving 24 bases between them. CDR1 and CDR2 (germline): LGHDT, YNNKEL (reference sequence). This CDR3 reads CASSHLTPTGLWSFF. As DNA, the CDR3 is TGTGCCAGCAGCCACCTTACACCCACAGGGCTATGGAGTTTCTTT.

The chain is built from TRBV6-6 and TRBJ2-7; possible D gene TRBD2, 6 bases. Trimming stripped 6 bases from V and 6 bases from J, with 12 bases between. CDR1 and CDR2 (germline): MNHNY, SVGAGI (reference sequence). There are 12 residues in the CDR3. In DNA form, the CDR3 reads TGTGCCAGCAGGGCTTTGGGAGGCGAGCAGTACTTC. The encoded protein is CASRALGGEQYF.

This clonotype has more than one count but fewer than ten. The chain is built from TRBV4-2 and TRBJ2-1; D perhaps matches TRBD1 (5 bases). The CDR3 is made up of 14 amino acids. CDR1 is LGHNA, CDR2 YNFKEQ, per germline. V was pared by 1 base and J by 8 bases, with 12 bases between. CDR3 nucleotides: TGTGCCAGCAGCCAAGTAGGGCTAGGGGATGAGCAGTTCTTC. This gives the protein CASSQVGLGDEQFF.

The V gene is TRBV6-1, the J gene TRBJ2-3, with 9 positions matching TRBD1. The germline gives CDR1 MNHNS, CDR2 SASEGT. Trimming removed 5 bases from V and 2 bases from J; junction bases left unmatched: 8. The CDR3 runs to 16 residues. DNA of the CDR3: TGTGCCAGCAGTATCACCGGGACAGGGAACACAGATACGCAGTATTTT. It is translated as CASSITGTGNTDTQYF.

This clonotype appeared a few times. The chain has TRBV12-3 or TRBV12-4 and TRBJ1-3, with D uncertain. This CDR3 spans 13 amino acids. V dropped 2 bases and J dropped 6 bases, with 8 bases sitting between them. CDR3 loop: CASSLTPPNTIYF. In nucleotides, the CDR3 is TGTGCCAGCAGTTTAACCCCCCCAAACACCATATATTTT.

The rearrangement joins TRBV9 to TRBJ2-5, with TRBD1 matching over 8 bases. The CDR3 is made up of 16 amino acids. Germline V CDR1 and CDR2: SGDLS, YYNGEE. Trimming cost V 3 bases and J 5 bases; bases outside gene matches: 12. The CDR3 protein is CASSEDFRGRGETQYF. Written as DNA, the CDR3 is TGTGCCAGCAGCGAAGATTTCAGGGGGCGCGGGGAGACCCAGTACTTC.

In this sample, this clonotype turned up a few times. V usage is TRBV6-2 or TRBV6-3 and J usage is TRBJ2-1; 7 positions match TRBD2. The CDR3 has 15 amino acids. Germline CDR1 is MNHEY and CDR2 is SVGEGT. With 4 bases clipped from V and 1 base from J, the junction kept 4 bases outside the gene matches. The CDR3 is CASSLMGGSYNEQFF. CDR3 bases: TGTGCCAGCAGTTTAATGGGGGGGTCCTACAATGAGCAGTTCTTC.

This clonotype was detected a few times. V is TRBV12-3 or TRBV12-4 and J is TRBJ2-1; 10 bases agree with TRBD2. V shed 3 bases and J 7 bases; nucleotides not matched to a gene: 6. The length of the CDR3 is 15 residues. CDR3 nucleotide sequence: TGTGCCAGCAGTTTCGGTAGCGGGAGGTTTAATGAGCAGTTCTTC. It yields the protein CASSFGSGRFNEQFF.

This clonotype has more than one count but fewer than ten. The genes are TRBV5-5 and TRBJ2-7; 10 nucleotides agree with TRBD1. Germline assignment: CDR1 SGHKS and CDR2 YYEKEE (reference sequence). The CDR3 contains 16 residues. The V segment lost 3 bases and the J segment 1 base; nucleotides outside the gene matches: 7. This CDR3 reads CASSSRRDRGSYEQYV. For the CDR3, the DNA is TGTGCCAGCAGCTCGCGCCGGGACAGGGGATCCTACGAGCAGTACGTC.

This clonotype was counted only a few times. This rearrangement joins TRBV7-8 to TRBJ2-7, with 7 bases lining up with TRBD2. CDR1 is SGHVS and CDR2 is FQNEAQ in the germline V gene. The CDR3 spans 14 residues. The V gene end was trimmed by 4 bases and the J gene end by 1 base; junction bases not matched to a gene: 4. CDR3 bases: TGTGCCAGCAGCTCTCGAGCGGGGTCCTACGAGCAGTACTTC. Translating it yields CASSSRAGSYEQYF.

The chain combines TRBV5-1 with TRBJ2-7; 10 nucleotides match TRBD1. Germline V gives CDR1 SGHRS, CDR2 YFSETQ. The CDR3 has 15 residues. V shed 4 bases, J shed 3 bases, and the junction held 7 bases outside the gene matches. The CDR3, as DNA: TGCGCCAGCAGCCCGGGAGGGACAGGGGTCTACGAGCAGTACGTC. Protein: CASSPGGTGVYEQYV.

This clonotype was observed a handful of times. The chain recombines TRBV21-1 with TRBJ2-7; the DNA was not used to check the table's D call, TRBD1. TRBV21-1 constitutes a pseudogene. This CDR3 comprises 17 residues. The chain's CDR3 is CASSKARDRNLSYEQYV. The CDR3 DNA reads as TGTGCCAGCAGCAAAGCGCGTGACAGGAACCTTTCCTACGAGCAGTACGTC.

Ten or more counts support this clonotype. The rearrangement links TRBV12-3 or TRBV12-4 to TRBJ2-3; the D gene is possibly TRBD2 (6 bases). The ends were cut back, 3 bases at V and 0 bases at J, with 13 bases in the middle. CDR3 length equals 16 residues. The CDR3 is CASSLGSGFSTDTQYF. CDR3 DNA: TGTGCCAGCAGTTTGGGAAGCGGGTTTAGCACAGATACGCAGTATTTT.

The table lists this clonotype with many counts. In DNA, the CDR3 is TGTGCCATCAGTGACCCGGGACAGGGGAATGAAAAACTGTTTTTT. This sequence encodes CAISDPGQGNEKLFF. V and J are TRBV10-3 and TRBJ1-4; TRBD1 matches 10 bases. The CDR3 consists of 15 residues. CDR1 is ENHRY, CDR2 SYGVKD, per germline. Trimming removed 3 bases from V and 5 bases from J; junction bases left unmatched: 3.

This clonotype came up a few times. This sequence joins TRBV5-5 and TRBJ2-7, with D perhaps TRBD2 (6 bases). This CDR3 region has 17 residues. V dropped 0 bases and J dropped 4 bases, with 20 bases sitting between them. CDR1 and CDR2 (germline): SGHKS, YYEKEE (reference sequence). For the CDR3, the DNA is TGTGCCAGCAGCTTGGGGGAGGTAACGGGCCCTCGGTACGAGCAGTACGTC. Translating gives CASSLGEVTGPRYEQYV.

This clonotype was seen ten or more times. This sequence joins TRBV7-2 and TRBJ2-1; D is possibly TRBD1 or TRBD2 (7 bases each). Trimming took off 5 bases at V and 5 bases at J, with 22 bases between the two ends. Germline CDR1 reads SGHTA; CDR2 reads FQGNSA. The CDR3 runs to 17 residues. CDR3 in DNA: TGTGCCAGCAGCAACCTCTGGGGGGAGGGGGCGCACAATGAGCAGTTCTTC. Protein sequence: CASSNLWGEGAHNEQFF.

The chain combines TRBV20-1 with TRBJ2-7, with 7 bases aligning to TRBD1. From germline, CDR1 is DFQATT and CDR2 SNEGSKA (reference sequence). CDR3 length equals 13 residues. V lost 5 bases and J lost 1; bases outside the gene matches: 5. The CDR3 spells CSAPRQGSYEQYF. The CDR3 region has the DNA TGCAGTGCTCCCAGACAGGGATCCTACGAGCAGTACTTC.

The genes are TRBV15 and TRBJ1-5; tentative D call: TRBD1 (5 bases). Per germline, CDR1 LNHNV and CDR2 YYDKDF (reference sequence). The germline V and J ends were trimmed by 5 bases and 7 bases, with 15 bases remaining between them. This CDR3 comprises 14 residues. The CDR3 DNA is TGTGCCACCAGCCGCGATGGCGGGACGCAGCCCCAGCATTTT. It encodes CATSRDGGTQPQHF.

This clonotype came up many times. The chain links TRBV5-6 to TRBJ2-7, with D perhaps TRBD1 or TRBD2 (5 bases each). Trimming stripped 2 bases from V and 4 bases from J, with 7 bases between. CDR3 length equals 12 residues. Germline values: CDR1 SGHDT, CDR2 YYEEEE. The CDR3 bases are TGTGCCAGCAGCTTAGAGGGGTACGAGCAGTACGTC. It translates to CASSLEGYEQYV.